This passage covers 19 T cell receptor beta chains from one sample sequenced in a study of T cells in localized non-small cell lung cancer. Data came from immunoSEQ multiplex PCR; TCRdb stores just in-frame clones and leaves some out. In the table there are about 26,000 clones, roughly four fifths of which are singletons. This sample comprised peripheral blood, obtained before any cancer treatment. Receptors were obtained from a woman aged 40-69 years with stage I lung adenocarcinoma.

This chain joins TRBV15 and TRBJ1-1; D gene uncertain. Trimming left V 0 bases short and J 4 bases short, with 6 bases between. CDR1 and CDR2 from the germline V gene are LNHNV and YYDKDF (reference sequence). This CDR3 has 13 amino acids. The CDR3: CATSREGGTEAFF. Written as DNA, the CDR3 is TGTGCCACCAGCAGAGAAGGAGGCACTGAAGCTTTCTTT.

This clone has only a few counts. The chain combines TRBV6-1 with TRBJ2-1, with TRBD2 matching over 12 bases. Germline values: CDR1 MNHNS, CDR2 SASEGT. CDR3 size: 17 residues. J gave up 8 bases and V 4 bases, and 12 bases lay outside the gene matches. DNA of the CDR3: TGTGCCAGCAGTGGACTAGCGGGGGCAAGTTTGCATTATGAGCAGTTCTTC. Translating it yields CASSGLAGASLHYEQFF.

The genes are TRBV7-9 and TRBJ1-6; TRBD1 is a possible D gene (6 bases). Germline V gene sequence: CDR1 SEHNR, CDR2 FQNEAQ (reference sequence). Trimming cost V 1 base and J 3 bases, with 13 bases left between them. This CDR3 is built from 17 residues. As DNA, the CDR3 is TGTGCCAGCAGCTTAGACAGGGAAGGTTTCTATAATTCACCCCTCCACTTT. As protein: CASSLDREGFYNSPLHF.

The genes are TRBV7-9 and TRBJ1-1; 11 bases agree with TRBD1. The CDR3 length is 17 residues. V dropped 5 bases and J dropped 8; count of bases not matched to a gene: 16. CDR1 and CDR2 from the germline V gene are SEHNR and FQNEAQ (reference sequence). The CDR3 bases are TGTGCCAGCAGCCCAAAGGGGGGGACAGGGGGATTTGAGGAAGCTTTCTTT. The encoded protein is CASSPKGGTGGFEEAFF.

This clone showed up just a few times. This chain links TRBV19 with TRBJ1-5; 8 nucleotides line up with TRBD1. V lost 3 bases to trimming and J lost 3 bases; unmatched junction nucleotides: 10. The CDR3 is 17 residues long. The V gene's germline CDR1 is LNHDA and CDR2 SQIVND (reference sequence). The CDR3 loop is CASSILSGGSPNQPQHF. CDR3 DNA sequence: TGTGCCAGTAGTATTTTGTCAGGGGGCTCCCCCAATCAGCCCCAGCATTTT.

The V and J genes are TRBV4-1 and TRBJ1-5, with unresolved D. Trimming took 2 bases from V and 5 from J, leaving 19 bases between them. Germline-derived CDR1 and CDR2 are MGHRA and YSYEKL. The CDR3 is 17 amino acids. The CDR3 protein is CASSQSLGRREDQPQHF. The CDR3 region has the DNA TGCGCCAGCAGCCAATCCCTCGGAAGGAGGGAGGATCAGCCCCAGCATTTT.

This chain joins TRBV5-1 and TRBJ2-3; 10 nucleotides align to TRBD2. With V trimmed by 4 bases and J by 3 bases, 5 bases remained unmatched. The CDR3 runs to 15 residues. CDR1 and CDR2 from the germline V gene are SGHRS and YFSETQ. In DNA, the CDR3 is TGCGCCAGCAGCCTTAGCGGGGGGACTACAGATACGCAGTATTTT. As protein: CASSLSGGTTDTQYF.

The V call is TRBV9, the J call TRBJ1-2; weak D call: TRBD1 (5 bases). The CDR3 sequence is 16 residues long. The germline V gene encodes CDR1 SGDLS and CDR2 YYNGEE. The V gene lost 4 bases and the J gene lost 4 bases, with 20 bases spanning the gap. The CDR3 here is CASSTQLGEGAYGYTF. CDR3 DNA: TGTGCCAGCAGCACCCAGTTAGGGGAAGGGGCCTATGGCTACACCTTC.

The CDR3 region is CASSSAWSQPQHF. DNA of the CDR3: TGTGCCAGCAGCAGTGCCTGGAGTCAGCCCCAGCATTTT. This rearrangement joins TRBV7-6 to TRBJ1-5; no definite D call. This CDR3 region has 13 residues. Germline CDR1 reads SGHVS; CDR2 reads FNYEAQ. Trimming cost V 5 bases and J 6 bases, with 11 bases left between them.

The CDR3 DNA is TGTGCCAGCAGTCCTTTATCAGGTCTCGATAATTCACCCCTCCACTTT. Encoded protein: CASSPLSGLDNSPLHF. The V call is TRBV27, the J call TRBJ1-6; D gene uncertain. The CDR3 spans 16 residues. Trimming removed 5 bases from V and 5 bases from J, with 16 bases in between. CDR1 MNHEY and CDR2 SMNVEV come from the germline V gene (reference sequence).

Only one count was recorded for this clone. This rearrangement joins TRBV19 to TRBJ1-4; the match to TRBD1 covers 7 bases. From germline, CDR1 is LNHDA and CDR2 SQIVND (reference sequence). The CDR3 sequence is 14 residues long. After removal of 6 bases from V and 3 bases from J, the junction contained 4 bases not matched to a gene. The CDR3 DNA sequence: TGTGCCAGTAGCCCGGGACAGTCTAATGAAAAACTGTTTTTT. Its protein product is CASSPGQSNEKLFF.

This rearrangement joins TRBV6-5 to TRBJ1-4, with D unclear. Trimming removed 0 bases at V and 8 bases at J, with 4 bases between. CDR3 length equals 12 residues. Germline V lookup: CDR1 MNHEY, CDR2 SVGAGI. The CDR3 region is CASSYSGEKLFF. The DNA for the CDR3 is TGTGCCAGCAGTTACTCCGGAGAAAAACTGTTTTTT.

The CDR3 DNA follows: TGTGCCAGCAGTTGGGGACTAGTGGCAGATACGCAGTATTTT. Translating gives CASSWGLVADTQYF. The chain employs TRBV6-5 and TRBJ2-3; TRBD2 matches at 8 bases. CDR1 and CDR2 from the germline V gene are MNHEY and SVGAGI. This CDR3 has 14 amino acids. The V and J ends lost 4 bases and 4 bases, in that order; junction bases with no gene match: 4.

The chain links TRBV30 to TRBJ2-7; 14 bases map to TRBD2. The CDR3 spans 14 residues. J lost 6 bases, V lost 2 bases, and 3 bases had no gene match. Germline CDR1 GTSNPN, CDR2 SVGIG (reference sequence). CDR3 coding DNA: TGTGCCTGGAGTCCCGGACTAGCGGGGGGCGAGCAGTACTTC. Amino acids: CAWSPGLAGGEQYF.

This clone was seen only once. The chain employs TRBV19 and TRBJ1-2; 11 nucleotides align to TRBD1. Germline CDR1 is LNHDA and CDR2 is SQIVND (reference sequence). The CDR3 is 15 amino acids. Trimming cost V 5 bases and J 4 bases; bases outside gene matches: 6. For the CDR3, the DNA is TGTGCCAGTAGTGCCCTGGGACAGGGGGGCTATGGCTACACCTTC. It translates to CASSALGQGGYGYTF.

The chain carries TRBV15 and TRBJ2-1, with 8 positions matching TRBD2. The CDR3 covers 17 residues. The V segment lost 0 bases and the J segment 7 bases; nucleotides outside the gene matches: 11. Looked up from germline, CDR1 is LNHNV and CDR2 is YYDKDF (reference sequence). CDR3 sequence reads: CATSREGGGGFPNEQFF. DNA of the CDR3: TGTGCCACCAGCAGAGAGGGCGGCGGGGGGTTCCCTAATGAGCAGTTCTTC.

The chain carries TRBV5-6 and TRBJ1-4, with TRBD1 matching 9 bases. The V gene end was trimmed by 3 bases and the J gene end by 4 bases; junction bases not matched to a gene: 7. This CDR3 is built from 16 residues. Germline CDR1 and CDR2: SGHDT and YYEEEE. The CDR3 region has the DNA TGTGCCAGCAGCTACGACAGGGGGTGGGGTAATGAAAAACTGTTTTTT. It specifies CASSYDRGWGNEKLFF.

The J gene is TRBJ1-1, the V gene TRBV19; maybe TRBD1 (5 bases). The V end was cut by 8 bases, the J end by 4 bases, with 17 bases between. There are 14 residues in the CDR3. Germline CDR1 LNHDA, CDR2 SQIVND (reference sequence). The DNA for the CDR3 is TGTGCCAGTGATCCGGGACCCTTGATCACTGAAGCTTTCTTT. Protein sequence: CASDPGPLITEAFF.

This clone is a singleton in its sample. The chain uses TRBV7-9 and TRBJ2-7; 8 bases match TRBD1. Germline CDR1 reads SEHNR; CDR2 reads FQNEAQ (reference sequence). Unmatched junction bases numbered 8, after V lost 6 bases and J lost 7 bases. The CDR3 contains 13 residues. This CDR3 is CASSPDRVEEQYF. As DNA, the CDR3 is TGTGCCAGCAGTCCGGACAGGGTAGAGGAGCAGTACTTC.